A single sample is the source of the 27 T cell receptor beta chains below, sequenced in a study of response to subunit inactivated influenza vaccine. TCRdb ran MiXCR on the RT-PCR reads and lists one entry per CDR3 protein. Of 500,000 to 600,000 distinct CDR3 sequences in the sample, around 11% were seen once. This sample was shared with a second study, whose subject was T cells expressing NK-cell markers. That work adds: TCR beta libraries carry UMIs added by 5'RACE template switching.

The input for sequencing was PBMCs from blood, taken on the day of vaccination. The receptors stem from a man in his fifties who received an inactivated influenza vaccine.

This clonotype was observed a handful of times. This chain links TRBV5-6 with TRBJ2-3, with D hard to call. Trimming cost V 2 bases and J 3 bases, with 13 bases left between them. Germline V gene sequence: CDR1 SGHDT, CDR2 YYEEEE. The CDR3 contains 15 residues. CDR3 sequence reads: CASSFDGHLTDTQYF. The CDR3 nucleotides are TGTGCCAGCAGCTTCGACGGGCATCTAACAGATACGCAGTATTTT.

This clonotype was recorded at least ten times. This chain links TRBV5-1 with TRBJ1-4, with D unclear. V dropped 0 bases and J dropped 0 bases, with 9 bases sitting between them. Germline loops: CDR1 SGHRS, CDR2 YFSETQ. This CDR3 spans 16 amino acids. The CDR3 here is CASSLARGATNEKLFF. The CDR3 nucleotides read TGCGCCAGCAGCTTGGCCCGGGGTGCAACTAATGAAAAACTGTTTTTT.

The CDR3 DNA follows: TGTGCCAGCAGCGCAGGACAGGGGGCGTTCACCGGGGAGCTGTTTTTT. Its translation is CASSAGQGAFTGELFF. This chain uses TRBV7-9 with TRBJ2-2, with 11 bases fitting TRBD1. Germline loops: CDR1 SEHNR, CDR2 FQNEAQ (reference sequence). CDR3 size: 16 residues. After removal of 5 bases from V and 4 bases from J, the junction contained 6 bases not matched to a gene.

There are many counts of this clonotype. The chain employs TRBV3-1 and TRBJ1-5; TRBD1 might be the D (5 bases). V was shortened by 1 base and J by 9 bases, with 7 bases between the two germline ends. Looked up from germline, CDR1 is LGHDT and CDR2 is YNNKEL (reference sequence). This CDR3 has 12 residues. The CDR3 here is CASSQAGAPQHF. The CDR3 nucleotides read TGTGCCAGCAGCCAAGCCGGGGCGCCCCAGCATTTT.

CDR3 loop: CASSLPNGAITGELFF. CDR3 nucleotide sequence: TGTGCCAGCAGTTTACCGAACGGGGCGATAACCGGGGAGCTGTTTTTT. The chain recombines TRBV12-3 or TRBV12-4 with TRBJ2-2; D may correspond to TRBD1 or TRBD2 (5 bases each). V was cut by 2 bases and J by 5 bases, with 15 bases left in between. The CDR3 sequence is 16 residues long.

The genes are TRBV7-2 and TRBJ2-5; 7 nucleotides align to TRBD1. After removal of 3 bases from V and 4 bases from J, the junction contained 8 bases not matched to a gene. Per the germline V gene, CDR1 is SGHTA and CDR2 is FQGNSA. The CDR3 sequence is 15 residues long. CDR3 coding DNA: TGTGCCAGCAGCTTTGACAGGGTAAAATCAGAGACCCAGTACTTC. The encoded protein is CASSFDRVKSETQYF.

The chain recombines TRBV7-9 with TRBJ2-7; the match to TRBD1 covers 7 bases. From germline, CDR1 is SEHNR and CDR2 FQNEAQ (reference sequence). With V trimmed by 3 bases and J by 6 bases, 2 bases remained unmatched. This CDR3 contains 12 residues. Here the CDR3 DNA reads TGTGCCAGCAGCTTGGGACAGACCGAGCAGTACTTC. It specifies CASSLGQTEQYF.

The CDR3 DNA sequence: TGTGCCAGCAGCCCCAACGGACGCGGTAATGAAAAACTGTTTTTT. Translated, it gives CASSPNGRGNEKLFF. The chain is built from TRBV3-1 and TRBJ1-4; D uncertain. V lost 4 bases, J lost 4 bases, and 13 bases lay in between. The CDR3 runs to 15 residues. Germline V lookup: CDR1 LGHDT, CDR2 YNNKEL (reference sequence).

The chain couples TRBV7-9 to TRBJ2-1; D is unclear. Trimming left V 5 bases short and J 4 bases short, with 9 bases between. The V gene's germline CDR1 is SEHNR and CDR2 FQNEAQ (reference sequence). The CDR3 runs to 13 residues. Written as DNA, the CDR3 is TGTGCCAGCAGCATTCTGGATTACAATGAGCAGTTCTTC. As protein: CASSILDYNEQFF.

This clonotype occurred a few times. V gene TRBV5-4 combines with J gene TRBJ2-1; D uncertain. Trimming removed 4 bases from V and 1 base from J, with 12 bases in between. Germline-derived CDR1 and CDR2 are SGHNT and YYREEE (reference sequence). The CDR3 runs to 15 residues. CDR3 sequence (DNA): TGTGCCAGCAGCGTGGACCGACAATCCTACAATGAGCAGTTCTTC. Its protein product is CASSVDRQSYNEQFF. The variable domain in full, with the rest retrieved from reference TRBV5-4 and TRBJ2-1, is ETGVTQSPTHLIKTRGQQVTLRCSSQSGHNTVSWYQQALGQGPQFIFQYYREEENGRGNFPPRFSGLQFPNYSSELNVNALELDDSALYLCASSVDRQSYNEQFFGPGTRLTVL.

This clonotype has only one observation. The chain's CDR3 is CASSPHDGDTQYF. As DNA, the CDR3 is TGCGCCAGCAGCCCTCACGACGGAGATACGCAGTATTTT. The rearrangement links TRBV4-1 to TRBJ2-3; D remains unclear. Trimming stripped 4 bases from V and 5 bases from J, with 10 bases between. The length of the CDR3 is 13 residues. Germline-derived CDR1 and CDR2 are MGHRA and YSYEKL.

This clonotype was observed a few times. This sequence joins TRBV4-3 and TRBJ2-7; possible D gene TRBD2, 6 bases. The V gene's germline CDR1 is LGHNA and CDR2 YSLEER. With 0 bases removed from V and 3 bases from J, the gap between germline ends came to 12 bases. The CDR3 sequence is 15 residues long. CDR3 bases: TGCGCCAGCAGCCAAGAGGATATGGAGGGCTACGAGCAGTACTTC. Translating gives CASSQEDMEGYEQYF.

The sample holds many counts of this clonotype. The chain uses TRBV7-3 and TRBJ2-2; D might be TRBD2 (6 bases). V was cut by 5 bases and J by 8 bases, with 15 bases left in between. The CDR3 length is 14 residues. Germline V gene lookup returns CDR1 SGHTA and CDR2 FQGTGA. The CDR3 is CASSPGTLSGELFF. DNA for the CDR3: TGTGCCAGCAGCCCCGGGACTCTTTCGGGGGAGCTGTTTTTT.

The V gene is TRBV6-2 or TRBV6-3, the J gene TRBJ2-5; D remains ambiguous. This CDR3 contains 13 residues. CDR1 MNHEY and CDR2 SVGEGT come from the germline V gene. V lost 1 base, J lost 3 bases, and 6 bases lay in between. The CDR3 here is CASSYFLKETQYF. As DNA, the CDR3 is TGTGCCAGCAGTTACTTCCTAAAAGAGACCCAGTACTTC.

This clonotype was recorded a few times. The chain combines TRBV15 with TRBJ1-4; D remains unclear. V lost 5 bases to trimming and J lost 8 bases, with 15 bases between them. Germline V gene lookup returns CDR1 LNHNV and CDR2 YYDKDF (reference sequence). The CDR3 contains 14 residues. The CDR3 coding sequence is TGTGCCACCAGCCGGGATCTCGCGGGAGAAAAACTGTTTTTT. Encoded protein: CATSRDLAGEKLFF.

The genes are TRBV7-2 and TRBJ2-7; 7 positions agree with TRBD2. J gave up 4 bases and V 2 bases, and 5 bases lay outside the gene matches. The CDR3 is made up of 14 amino acids. Per the germline V gene, CDR1 is SGHTA and CDR2 is FQGNSA. The CDR3 reads CASSLPAGMYEQYF. The DNA of the CDR3 is TGTGCCAGCAGCTTACCAGCGGGAATGTACGAGCAGTACTTC.

This clonotype was counted only a few times. V gene TRBV15 combines with J gene TRBJ1-5; possibly TRBD1 for D (6 bases). Germline V CDR1 and CDR2: LNHNV, YYDKDF (reference sequence). CDR3 length equals 16 residues. For the CDR3, the DNA is TGTCCTAACCAGCAGTGGGGGGGCGGTAGCAATCAGCCCCAGCATTTT. Residues: CPNQQWGGGSNQPQHF.

This sequence joins TRBV2 and TRBJ2-1; TRBD1 might be the D (5 bases). The germline V gene encodes CDR1 SNHLY and CDR2 FYNNEI. Trimming stripped 7 bases from V and 5 bases from J, with 6 bases between. The CDR3 totals 11 residues. In nucleotides, the CDR3 is TGTGCCAGCACAGGGCACAATGAGCAGTTCTTC. This gives the protein CASTGHNEQFF.

The chain uses TRBV30 and TRBJ2-5; D gene uncertain. Trimming took off 1 base at V and 7 bases at J, with 10 bases between the two ends. This CDR3 is built from 12 residues. Germline values: CDR1 GTSNPN, CDR2 SVGIG (reference sequence). DNA for the CDR3: TGTGCCTGGAGTGATATAACCCGGACCCAGTACTTC. Translated: CAWSDITRTQYF.

V is TRBV10-3 and J is TRBJ2-1; D gene ambiguous. The CDR3 has 12 amino acids. Germline CDR1 is ENHRY and CDR2 is SYGVKD. The germline V and J ends were trimmed by 0 bases and 8 bases, with 5 bases remaining between them. Written as DNA, the CDR3 is TGTGCCATCAGTGAGTCACGGGATGAGCAGTTCTTC. Translation: CAISESRDEQFF.

CDR3 nucleotide sequence: TGTGCCAGCAGCCCCCGGACACCCGACTCCTACAATGAGCAGTTCTTC. This sequence encodes CASSPRTPDSYNEQFF. The chain recombines TRBV21-1 with TRBJ2-1; the table's D call of TRBD1 was not tested on the DNA. TRBV21-1 is classified as a pseudogene. The CDR3 runs 16 residues.

V usage is TRBV7-9 and J usage is TRBJ1-1; possibly TRBD1 for D (6 bases). V was trimmed by 3 bases and J by 7 bases, leaving 18 bases between them. In germline, CDR1 is SEHNR, CDR2 FQNEAQ (reference sequence). CDR3 length: 15 amino acids. The DNA for the CDR3 is TGTGCCAGCAGCTTGTTCGGTGAGGGGGGCAGTGAAGCTTTCTTT. Translated: CASSLFGEGGSEAFF.

The chain uses TRBV6-5 and TRBJ1-2; 8 nucleotides match TRBD1. Looked up from germline, CDR1 is MNHEY and CDR2 is SVGAGI. Unmatched junction bases numbered 6, after V lost 5 bases and J lost 10 bases. This CDR3 region has 12 residues. This chain's CDR3 is CASSSADRAYTF. The CDR3 coding sequence is TGTGCCAGCAGTAGCGCGGACAGGGCCTACACCTTC.

Notes on this clonotype: This may stem from a read error, because a much larger clone lies one nucleotide away. The chain joins TRBV5-1 to TRBJ2-1; no clear D gene. The germline V and J ends were trimmed by 7 bases and 1 base, with 15 bases remaining between them. This CDR3 is 15 amino acids long. Germline values: CDR1 SGHRS, CDR2 YFSETQ. The CDR3 DNA is TGCGCCAGCCGATCCGGGTCAATGTCCTACAATGAGCAGTTCTTC. This translates into CASRSGSMSYNEQFF.

This clonotype was observed a few times. The rearrangement joins TRBV27 to TRBJ1-6, with a possible D match to TRBD1 (6 bases). Germline assignment: CDR1 MNHEY and CDR2 SMNVEV (reference sequence). V was cut by 5 bases and J by 7 bases, with 18 bases left in between. The CDR3 has 16 amino acids. CDR3 loop: CASSPRGGLGNSPLHF. In DNA, the CDR3 is TGTGCCAGCAGTCCTCGCGGGGGCCTGGGGAATTCACCCCTCCACTTT.

This rearrangement joins TRBV7-2 to TRBJ2-5; 7 nucleotides match TRBD2. Losses at the gene ends were 3 bases for V and 5 bases for J; bases not matched to a gene: 6. Germline-derived CDR1 and CDR2 are SGHTA and FQGNSA. CDR3 length: 14 residues. The CDR3 is CASSLGGNVETQYF. The CDR3 nucleotides are TGTGCCAGCAGCTTGGGGGGGAACGTGGAGACCCAGTACTTC.

This clonotype was seen many times. The rearrangement links TRBV5-1 to TRBJ2-3; D not certain. CDR1 SGHRS and CDR2 YFSETQ come from the germline V gene. Trimming took off 0 bases at V and 0 bases at J, with 5 bases between the two ends. The CDR3 is made up of 14 amino acids. CDR3 in amino acids: CASSLDPSTDTQYF. The CDR3 region has the DNA TGCGCCAGCAGCTTGGATCCAAGCACAGATACGCAGTATTTT. The variable domain in full, with the rest retrieved from reference TRBV5-1 and TRBJ2-3, is KAGVTQTPRYLIKTRGQQVTLSCSPISGHRSVSWYQQTPGQGLQFLFEYFSETQRNKGNFPGRFSGRQFSNSRSEMNVSTLELGDSALYLCASSLDPSTDTQYFGPGTRLTVL.